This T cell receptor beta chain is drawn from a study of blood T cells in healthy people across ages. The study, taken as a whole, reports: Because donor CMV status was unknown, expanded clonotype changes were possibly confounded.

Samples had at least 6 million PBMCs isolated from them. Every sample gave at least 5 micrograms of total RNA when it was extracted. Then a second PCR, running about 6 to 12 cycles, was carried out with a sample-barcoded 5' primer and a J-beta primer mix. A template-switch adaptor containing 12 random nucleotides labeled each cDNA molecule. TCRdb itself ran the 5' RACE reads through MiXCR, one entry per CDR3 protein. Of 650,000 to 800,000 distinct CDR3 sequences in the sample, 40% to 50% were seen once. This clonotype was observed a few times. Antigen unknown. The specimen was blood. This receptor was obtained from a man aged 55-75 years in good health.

CDR3 nucleotides: TGCAGTGCTCCAAGGACAAACTCCTACGAGCAGTACTTC. Translated: CSAPRTNSYEQYF. The V call is TRBV20-1, the J call TRBJ2-7; D perhaps matches TRBD1 (5 bases). The CDR3 is made up of 13 amino acids. The V end lost 5 bases, the J end lost 0 bases, and 11 bases lay between the germline ends. Germline assignment: CDR1 DFQATT and CDR2 SNEGSKA (reference sequence).